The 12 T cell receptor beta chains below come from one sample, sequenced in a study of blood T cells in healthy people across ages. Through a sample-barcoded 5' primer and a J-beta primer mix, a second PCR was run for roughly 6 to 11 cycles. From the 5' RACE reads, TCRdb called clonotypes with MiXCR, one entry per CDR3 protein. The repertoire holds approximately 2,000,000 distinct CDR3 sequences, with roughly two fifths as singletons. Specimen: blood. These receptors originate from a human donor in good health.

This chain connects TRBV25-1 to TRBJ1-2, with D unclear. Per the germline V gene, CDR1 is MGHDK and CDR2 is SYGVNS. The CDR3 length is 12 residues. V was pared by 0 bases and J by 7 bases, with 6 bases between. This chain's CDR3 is CASSEYLGGYTF. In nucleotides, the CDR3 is TGTGCCAGCAGTGAATATCTGGGTGGCTACACCTTC.

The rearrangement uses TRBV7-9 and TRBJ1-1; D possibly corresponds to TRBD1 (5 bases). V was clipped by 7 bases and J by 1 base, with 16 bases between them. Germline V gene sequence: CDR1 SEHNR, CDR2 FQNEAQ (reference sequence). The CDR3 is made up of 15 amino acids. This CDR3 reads CASTMTGTANTEAFF. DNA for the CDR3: TGTGCCAGCACCATGACCGGGACTGCGAACACTGAAGCTTTCTTT.

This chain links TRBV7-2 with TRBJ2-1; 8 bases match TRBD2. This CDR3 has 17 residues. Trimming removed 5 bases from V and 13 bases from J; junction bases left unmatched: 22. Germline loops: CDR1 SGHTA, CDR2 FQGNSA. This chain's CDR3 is CASSPRGGTSISRSQFF. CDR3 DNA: TGTGCCAGCAGCCCCCGCGGGGGGACTTCAATCTCGAGGAGTCAGTTCTTC.

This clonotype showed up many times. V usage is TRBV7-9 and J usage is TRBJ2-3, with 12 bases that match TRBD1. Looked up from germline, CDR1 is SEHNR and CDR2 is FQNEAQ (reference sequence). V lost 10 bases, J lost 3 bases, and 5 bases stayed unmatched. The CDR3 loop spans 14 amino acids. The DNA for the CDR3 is TGTGCCACCCCGGGACAGGGGGCAACAGATACGCAGTATTTT. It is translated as CATPGQGATDTQYF.

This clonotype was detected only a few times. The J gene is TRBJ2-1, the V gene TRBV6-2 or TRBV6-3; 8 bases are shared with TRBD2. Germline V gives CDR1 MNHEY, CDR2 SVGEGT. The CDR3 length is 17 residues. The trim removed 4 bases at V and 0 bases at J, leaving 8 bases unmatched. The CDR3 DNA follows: TGTGCCAGCAGTTTTTCGGGACTAGGGGACTCCTACAATGAGCAGTTCTTC. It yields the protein CASSFSGLGDSYNEQFF.

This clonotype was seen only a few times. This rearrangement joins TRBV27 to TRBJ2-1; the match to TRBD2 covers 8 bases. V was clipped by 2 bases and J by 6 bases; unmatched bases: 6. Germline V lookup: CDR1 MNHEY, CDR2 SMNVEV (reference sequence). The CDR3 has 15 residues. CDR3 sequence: CASSLPGGVSNEQFF. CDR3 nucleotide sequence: TGTGCCAGCAGTTTACCCGGGGGGGTGAGCAATGAGCAGTTCTTC.

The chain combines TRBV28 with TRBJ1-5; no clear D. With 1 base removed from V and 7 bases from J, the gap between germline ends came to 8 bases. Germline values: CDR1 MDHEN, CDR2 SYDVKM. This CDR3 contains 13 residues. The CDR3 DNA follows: TGTGCCAGCAGTTTATACCCTGAACAGCCCCAGCATTTT. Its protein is CASSLYPEQPQHF. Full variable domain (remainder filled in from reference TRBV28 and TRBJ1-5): DVKVTQSSRYLVKRTGEKVFLECVQDMDHENMFWYRQDPGLGLRLIYFSYDVKMKEKGDIPEGYSVSREKKERFSLILESASTNQTSMYLCASSLYPEQPQHFGDGTRLSIL.

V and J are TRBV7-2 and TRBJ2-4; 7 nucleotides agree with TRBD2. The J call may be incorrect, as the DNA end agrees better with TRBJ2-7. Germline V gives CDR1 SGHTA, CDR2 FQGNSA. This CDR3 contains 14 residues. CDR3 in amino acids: CASSLRLAQSEQYF. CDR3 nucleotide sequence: TGTGCCAGCAGCCTACGACTAGCACAGAGCGAGCAGTACTTC.

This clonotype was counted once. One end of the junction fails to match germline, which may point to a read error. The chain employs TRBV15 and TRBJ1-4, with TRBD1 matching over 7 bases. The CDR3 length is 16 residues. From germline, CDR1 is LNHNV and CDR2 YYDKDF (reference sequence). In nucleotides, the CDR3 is TGTGCCACCAGCGTGGGGACAACAGGGGCTAATGAAAAACGGTTTTTT. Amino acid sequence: CATSVGTTGANEKRFF.

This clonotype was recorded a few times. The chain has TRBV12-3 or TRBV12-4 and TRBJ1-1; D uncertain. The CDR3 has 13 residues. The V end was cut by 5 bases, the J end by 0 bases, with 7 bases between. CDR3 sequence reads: CASSAPMNTEAFF. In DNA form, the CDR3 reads TGTGCCAGCAGTGCCCCCATGAACACTGAAGCTTTCTTT.

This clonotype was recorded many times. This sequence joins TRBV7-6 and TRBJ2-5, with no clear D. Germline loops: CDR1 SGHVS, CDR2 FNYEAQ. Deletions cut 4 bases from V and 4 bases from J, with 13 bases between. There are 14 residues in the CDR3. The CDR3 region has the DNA TGTGCCAGCAGCTCCCCTAGTGTCGGAGAGACCCAGTACTTC. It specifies CASSSPSVGETQYF.

The CDR3 nucleotides are TGTGCCATCAGTGGGACATTGGGCTACACCTTC. Its protein product is CAISGTLGYTF. This chain links TRBV10-3 with TRBJ1-2, with a possible D match to TRBD1 (5 bases). CDR1 ENHRY and CDR2 SYGVKD come from the germline V gene. This CDR3 has 11 residues. V was shortened by 4 bases and J by 8 bases, with 8 bases between the two germline ends.